These 23 T cell receptor beta chains originate from one sample sequenced in a study of early T cells in non-severe SARS-CoV-2 infection. TCRdb analysed the 5' RACE reads with MiXCR anew, one entry per CDR3 protein. This sample has fewer than 30,000 distinct CDR3 sequences, with 8.5% to 10% found just once. The sample taken for sequencing was whole blood. All receptors come from an adult who was a healthcare worker with PCR-confirmed SARS-CoV-2 infection or an uninfected control (not recorded which).

In this sample, this clonotype turned up many times. Written as DNA, the CDR3 is TGCGCCAGCAGCCAATGGGGTGGAAACACCATATATTTT. This encodes CASSQWGGNTIYF. The chain combines TRBV4-3 with TRBJ1-3; D not certain. From germline, CDR1 is LGHNA and CDR2 YSLEER. This CDR3 comprises 13 residues. The V end was cut by 2 bases, the J end by 3 bases, with 5 bases between.

This clonotype was found many times. This chain connects TRBV7-3 to TRBJ2-3, with D possibly matching TRBD2 (6 bases). Germline CDR1 SGHTA, CDR2 FQGTGA. Trimming shortened V by 2 bases and J by 2 bases, and 8 bases separated the two germline ends. This CDR3 has 14 residues. The CDR3, as DNA: TGTGCCAGCAGCTTAGGGGACTCCACAGATACGCAGTATTTT. Protein sequence: CASSLGDSTDTQYF.

This clonotype was picked up a small number of times. V gene TRBV3-1 combines with J gene TRBJ1-2; D might be TRBD1 (5 bases). The length of the CDR3 is 16 residues. CDR1 and CDR2 from the germline V gene are LGHDT and YNNKEL (reference sequence). Trimming stripped 2 bases from V and 0 bases from J, with 13 bases between. Written as DNA, the CDR3 is TGTGCCAGCAGCCAAAGGGGAAGCACAGCTAACTATGGCTACACCTTC. Protein: CASSQRGSTANYGYTF.

This clonotype was picked up a small number of times. The chain has TRBV29-1 and TRBJ2-2; possible D gene TRBD1, 5 bases. The CDR3 has 14 residues. Germline lookup yields CDR1 SQVTM and CDR2 ANQGSEA. The CDR3: CICRRGRDTGELFF. The CDR3, as DNA: TGCATCTGCAGAAGGGGAAGGGACACCGGGGAGCTGTTTTTT.

This clonotype came up many times. The DNA of the CDR3 is TGTGCCAGCCACAGCCAGTCCGGGACAGGGGGTTCACCCCTCCACTTT. Its protein product is CASHSQSGTGGSPLHF. The chain carries TRBV2 and TRBJ1-6, with 11 bases that match TRBD1. V shed 8 bases and J 9 bases; nucleotides not matched to a gene: 12. Germline V gives CDR1 SNHLY, CDR2 FYNNEI. The CDR3 spans 16 residues.

This clonotype appeared many times. The chain joins TRBV12-3 or TRBV12-4 to TRBJ1-2, with unresolved D. The CDR3 totals 12 residues. Deletions cut 5 bases from V and 4 bases from J, with 8 bases between. CDR3 residues: CASSAGIYGYTF. CDR3 bases: TGTGCCAGCAGTGCGGGGATCTATGGCTACACCTTC.

This clonotype has more than one count but fewer than ten. CDR3 coding DNA: TGTGCCAGCTCACCTAATAGCGGTTCCTACAATGAGCAGTTCTTC. Protein sequence: CASSPNSGSYNEQFF. V and J are TRBV18 and TRBJ2-1, with D tentatively TRBD2 (6 bases). This CDR3 is 15 amino acids long. The ends were cut back, 3 bases at V and 1 base at J, with 10 bases in the middle. Germline V lookup: CDR1 KGHSH, CDR2 LQKENI.

On this clonotype itself: Possible read error: a much larger clone is one base away. The chain recombines TRBV7-2 with TRBJ2-5; maybe TRBD1 (6 bases). The CDR3 runs to 13 residues. CDR1 is SGHTA, CDR2 FQGNSA, per germline. The CDR3: CANSPWTEETQYF. The DNA of the CDR3 is TGTGCCAACAGCCCCTGGACAGAAGAGACCCAGTACTTC.

There are many counts of this clonotype. The chain recombines TRBV19 with TRBJ2-2; 10 bases fit TRBD1. The V segment lost 9 bases and the J segment 7 bases; nucleotides outside the gene matches: 5. The CDR3 is made up of 13 amino acids. Germline V gene lookup returns CDR1 LNHDA and CDR2 SQIVND (reference sequence). CDR3 DNA sequence: TGTGCCAGCGACAGGGGGCGTATCGGGGAGCTGTTTTTT. Translating it yields CASDRGRIGELFF.

Ten or more counts support this clonotype. The rearrangement links TRBV6-2 or TRBV6-3 to TRBJ1-1, with 10 bases that match TRBD1. Germline CDR1 MNHEY, CDR2 SVGEGT. CDR3 length: 15 amino acids. Losses at the gene ends were 5 bases for V and 10 bases for J; bases not matched to a gene: 13. CDR3: CASSEYPGQGRRAFF. Written as DNA, the CDR3 is TGTGCCAGCAGTGAGTACCCGGGACAGGGGAGGCGAGCTTTCTTT.

In its sample, this clonotype was seen a few times. The chain recombines TRBV7-2 with TRBJ1-1; a possible D gene is TRBD1 (5 bases). The length of the CDR3 is 14 residues. V gave up 2 bases and J gave up 3 bases, with 10 bases separating them. Germline V gene data show CDR1 as SGHTA and CDR2 as FQGNSA. CDR3 residues: CASSLFQGDTEAFF. The CDR3 nucleotides read TGTGCCAGCAGCTTATTTCAGGGAGACACTGAAGCTTTCTTT.

The J gene is TRBJ2-7, the V gene TRBV7-2; TRBD1 agrees at 8 bases. V shed 5 bases and J 5 bases; nucleotides not matched to a gene: 11. The CDR3 has 15 residues. Per the germline V gene, CDR1 is SGHTA and CDR2 is FQGNSA. The CDR3 loop reads CASSTAGGAGDEQYF. In DNA, the CDR3 is TGTGCCAGCAGCACCGCAGGGGGCGCCGGCGACGAGCAGTACTTC.

At least ten counts were recorded for this clonotype. The chain is built from TRBV7-3 and TRBJ2-1; TRBD2 matches at 9 bases. With V trimmed by 2 bases and J by 6 bases, 8 bases remained unmatched. Germline V gene sequence: CDR1 SGHTA, CDR2 FQGTGA. The length of the CDR3 is 16 residues. The DNA of the CDR3 is TGTGCCAGCAGCTTACTGGCGGGGGGGCCGGTCAATGAGCAGTTCTTC. Encoded protein: CASSLLAGGPVNEQFF.

This clonotype was counted many times. The V gene is TRBV18, the J gene TRBJ2-1; 9 bases fit TRBD1. The trim removed 2 bases at V and 7 bases at J, leaving 6 bases unmatched. Looked up from germline, CDR1 is KGHSH and CDR2 is LQKENI. This CDR3 is 15 amino acids long. CDR3 DNA sequence: TGTGCCAGCTCACCAAACACGGGACAGGGAAATGAGCAGTTCTTC. Translating it yields CASSPNTGQGNEQFF.

The chain recombines TRBV7-9 with TRBJ2-7; D is unclear. Germline CDR1 and CDR2: SEHNR and FQNEAQ (reference sequence). V lost 1 base and J lost 2, with 12 bases in between. The length of the CDR3 is 15 residues. CDR3: CASSLDGSLAYEQYF. The CDR3 DNA is TGTGCCAGCAGCTTAGACGGGTCCTTAGCCTACGAGCAGTACTTC. Looking up the rest from reference TRBV7-9 and TRBJ2-7 gives the full variable domain: DTGVSQNPRHKITKRGQNVTFRCDPISEHNRLYWYRQTLGQGPEFLTYFQNEAQLEKSRLLSDRFSAERPKGSFSTLEIQRTEQGDSAMYLCASSLDGSLAYEQYFGPGTRLTVT.

J is TRBJ1-4 and V is TRBV6-4; 8 nucleotides line up with TRBD1. The ends lost 6 bases at V and 6 bases at J; junction bases unmatched: 3. Germline-derived CDR1 and CDR2 are MRHNA and SNTAGT. This CDR3 is 13 amino acids long. CDR3 sequence: CASSPDRDEKLFF. CDR3 coding DNA: TGTGCCAGCAGCCCGGACAGGGATGAAAAACTGTTTTTT.

This clonotype occurred many times. The chain joins TRBV18 to TRBJ2-1; D gene uncertain. V lost 0 bases and J 4 bases, leaving 7 bases between the germline ends. Germline CDR1 is KGHSH and CDR2 is LQKENI. The CDR3 extends over 14 amino acids. CDR3: CASSPPQEYNEQFF. The CDR3 DNA sequence: TGTGCCAGCTCACCACCTCAGGAGTACAATGAGCAGTTCTTC.

This chain uses TRBV27 with TRBJ1-4; 12 bases match TRBD1. The junction had 7 bases not matched to a gene; V was cut back by 4 bases and J by 7 bases. The CDR3 runs 16 residues. Looked up from germline, CDR1 is MNHEY and CDR2 is SMNVEV (reference sequence). CDR3 residues: CASSSPSGQGAEKLFF. CDR3 nucleotides: TGTGCCAGCAGTTCGCCCTCGGGACAGGGGGCTGAAAAACTGTTTTTT.

Comment on this clonotype: At one end the junction does not follow the germline gene, possibly because of a read error. The CDR3 reads CASSLTAGSFNEQFF. Written as DNA, the CDR3 is TGTGCCAGCAGCTTAACAGCGGGCTCCTTCAATGAGCAGTTCTTC. The rearrangement uses TRBV11-2 and TRBJ2-1; possibly TRBD2 for D (6 bases). In germline, CDR1 is SGHAT, CDR2 FQNNGV. CDR3 length equals 15 residues.

This clonotype was observed many times. The chain uses TRBV7-2 and TRBJ2-2; D uncertain. This CDR3 is 13 amino acids long. Germline CDR1 SGHTA, CDR2 FQGNSA. Trimming took 5 bases from V and 4 from J, leaving 8 bases between them. CDR3 nucleotides: TGTGCCAGCAGCGCCCTGGCCACCGGGGAGCTGTTTTTT. It is translated as CASSALATGELFF.

The V and J genes are TRBV19 and TRBJ2-1, with 9 bases identical to TRBD2. J was trimmed by 8 bases and V by 3 bases; bases with no gene match: 5. In germline, CDR1 is LNHDA, CDR2 SQIVND (reference sequence). This CDR3 has 14 amino acids. Written as DNA, the CDR3 is TGTGCCAGTAGTATCCTGCGGGGGGGCCATGAGCAGTTCTTC. This translates into CASSILRGGHEQFF.

The J gene is TRBJ2-7, the V gene TRBV6-5, with 9 bases identical to TRBD1. Unmatched junction bases numbered 9, after V lost 0 bases and J lost 3 bases. Germline assignment: CDR1 MNHEY and CDR2 SVGAGI. The CDR3 has 17 residues. The CDR3 loop reads CASSYSNGQGSGYEQYF. CDR3 coding DNA: TGTGCCAGCAGTTACTCGAATGGACAGGGGAGCGGCTACGAGCAGTACTTC.

This clonotype came up many times. CDR3 protein: CASSVGNGVSYEQYF. The CDR3 DNA follows: TGTGCCAGCAGCGTGGGGAACGGGGTCTCCTACGAGCAGTACTTC. The chain employs TRBV9 and TRBJ2-7, with D perhaps TRBD2 (5 bases). CDR1 is SGDLS and CDR2 is YYNGEE in the germline V gene. Trimming took off 2 bases at V and 0 bases at J, with 12 bases between the two ends. The CDR3 spans 15 residues. The variable domain in full, completed from reference TRBV9 and TRBJ2-7, reads DSGVTQTPKHLITATGQRVTLRCSPRSGDLSVYWYQQSLDQGLQFLIQYYNGEERAKGNILERFSAQQFPDLHSELNLSSLELGDSALYFCASSVGNGVSYEQYFGPGTRLTVT.